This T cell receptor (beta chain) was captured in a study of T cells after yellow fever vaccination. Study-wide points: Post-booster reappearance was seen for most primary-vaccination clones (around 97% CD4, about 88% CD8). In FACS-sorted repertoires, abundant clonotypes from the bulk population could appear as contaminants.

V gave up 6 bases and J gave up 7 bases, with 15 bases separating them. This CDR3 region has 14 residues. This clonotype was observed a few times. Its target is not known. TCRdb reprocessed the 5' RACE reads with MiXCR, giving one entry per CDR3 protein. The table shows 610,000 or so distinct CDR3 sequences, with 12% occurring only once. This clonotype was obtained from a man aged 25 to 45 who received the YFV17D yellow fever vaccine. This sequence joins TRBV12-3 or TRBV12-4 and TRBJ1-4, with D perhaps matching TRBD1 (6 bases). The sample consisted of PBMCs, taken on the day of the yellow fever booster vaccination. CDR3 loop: CASRAARGSEKLFF. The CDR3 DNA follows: TGTGCCAGCAGGGCGGCAAGGGGGTCTGAAAAACTGTTTTTT.